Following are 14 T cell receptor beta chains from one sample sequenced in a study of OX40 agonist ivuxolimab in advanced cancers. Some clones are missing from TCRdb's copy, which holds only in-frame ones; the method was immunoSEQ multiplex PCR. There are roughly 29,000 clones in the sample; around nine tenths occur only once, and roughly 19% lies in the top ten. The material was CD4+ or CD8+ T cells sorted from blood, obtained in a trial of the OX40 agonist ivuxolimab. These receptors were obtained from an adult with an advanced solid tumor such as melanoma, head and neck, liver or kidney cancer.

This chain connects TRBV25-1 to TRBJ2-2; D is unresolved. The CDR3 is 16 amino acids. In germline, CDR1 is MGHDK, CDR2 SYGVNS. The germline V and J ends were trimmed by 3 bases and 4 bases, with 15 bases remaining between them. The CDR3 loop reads CASSDSWQVITGELFF. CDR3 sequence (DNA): TGTGCCAGCAGTGACTCTTGGCAGGTCATCACCGGGGAGCTGTTTTTT. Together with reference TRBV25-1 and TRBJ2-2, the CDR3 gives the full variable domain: EADIYQTPRYLVIGTGKKITLECSQTMGHDKMYWYQQDPGMELHLIHYSYGVNSTEKGDLSSESTVSRIRTEHFPLTLESARPSHTSQYLCASSDSWQVITGELFFGEGSRLTVL.

This CDR3 is CASSFSVTSNQPQHF. The CDR3 nucleotides read TGTGCCAGCAGTTTTTCCGTGACGAGCAATCAGCCCCAGCATTTT. The chain carries TRBV27 and TRBJ1-5; unclear D gene. Germline V gene sequence: CDR1 MNHEY, CDR2 SMNVEV (reference sequence). This CDR3 contains 15 residues. V was cut by 3 bases and J by 1 base, with 10 bases left in between.

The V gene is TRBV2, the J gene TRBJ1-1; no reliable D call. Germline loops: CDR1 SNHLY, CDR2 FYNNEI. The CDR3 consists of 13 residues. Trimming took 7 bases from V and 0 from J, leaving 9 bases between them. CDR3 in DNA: TGTGCCAGCACCCCACACCTGAACACTGAAGCTTTCTTT. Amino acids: CASTPHLNTEAFF.

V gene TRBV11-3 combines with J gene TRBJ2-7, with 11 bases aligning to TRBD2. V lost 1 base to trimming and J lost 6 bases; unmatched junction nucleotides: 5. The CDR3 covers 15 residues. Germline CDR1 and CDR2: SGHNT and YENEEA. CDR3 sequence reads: CASSLALAGDTEQYF. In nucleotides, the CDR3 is TGTGCCAGCAGCTTAGCACTAGCGGGAGATACCGAGCAGTACTTC.

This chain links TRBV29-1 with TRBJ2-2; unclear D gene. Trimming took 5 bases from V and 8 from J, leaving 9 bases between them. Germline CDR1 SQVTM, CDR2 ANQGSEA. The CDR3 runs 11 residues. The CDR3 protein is CSVILLGELFF. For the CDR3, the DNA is TGCAGCGTTATTCTCCTGGGGGAGCTGTTTTTT.

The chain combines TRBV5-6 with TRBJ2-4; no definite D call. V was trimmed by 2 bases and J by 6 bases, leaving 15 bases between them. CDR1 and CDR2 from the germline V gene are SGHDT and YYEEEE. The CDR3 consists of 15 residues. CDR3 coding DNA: TGTGCCAGCAGCTTCAGACCCCTGGAAGTAAACATTCAGTACTTC. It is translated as CASSFRPLEVNIQYF.

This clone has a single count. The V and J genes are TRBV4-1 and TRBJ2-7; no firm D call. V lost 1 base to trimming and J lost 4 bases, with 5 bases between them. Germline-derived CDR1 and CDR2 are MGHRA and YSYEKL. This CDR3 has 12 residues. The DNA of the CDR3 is TGCGCCAGCAGCCAAGCAGGTTACGAGCAGTACTTC. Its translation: CASSQAGYEQYF.

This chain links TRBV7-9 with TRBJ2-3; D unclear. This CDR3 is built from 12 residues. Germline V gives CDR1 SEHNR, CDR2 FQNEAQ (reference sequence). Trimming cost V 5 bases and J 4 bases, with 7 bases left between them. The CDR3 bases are TGTGCCAGCAGCGCGGTGGCAGATACGCAGTATTTT. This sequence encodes CASSAVADTQYF.

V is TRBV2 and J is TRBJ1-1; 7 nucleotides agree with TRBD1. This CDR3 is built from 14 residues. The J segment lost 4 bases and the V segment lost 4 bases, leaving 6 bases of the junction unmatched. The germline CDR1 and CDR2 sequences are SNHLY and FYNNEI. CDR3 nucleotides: TGTGCCAGCAGTGCCGTCACAGGGGCCACTGAAGCTTTCTTT. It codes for CASSAVTGATEAFF.

The CDR3 reads CASRKFSSGGLYEQYF. In DNA form, the CDR3 reads TGTGCCAGTAGAAAATTCTCTAGCGGGGGTCTGTACGAGCAGTACTTC. This sequence joins TRBV19 and TRBJ2-7; 10 bases fit TRBD2. The ends lost 6 bases at V and 4 bases at J; junction bases unmatched: 12. Germline V gene data show CDR1 as LNHDA and CDR2 as SQIVND (reference sequence). CDR3 length: 16 residues.

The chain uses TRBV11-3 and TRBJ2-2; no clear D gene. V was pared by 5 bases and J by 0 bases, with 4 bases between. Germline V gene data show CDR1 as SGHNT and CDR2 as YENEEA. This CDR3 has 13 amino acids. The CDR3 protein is CASSDTNTGELFF. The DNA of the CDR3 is TGTGCCAGCAGCGATACGAACACCGGGGAGCTGTTTTTT.

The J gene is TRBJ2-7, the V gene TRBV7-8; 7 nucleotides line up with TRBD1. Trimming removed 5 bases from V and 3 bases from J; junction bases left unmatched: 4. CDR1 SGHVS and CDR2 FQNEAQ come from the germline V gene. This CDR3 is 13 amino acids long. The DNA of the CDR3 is TGTGCCAGCAGCCCCGGACAGGTCTACGAGCAGTACTTC. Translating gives CASSPGQVYEQYF. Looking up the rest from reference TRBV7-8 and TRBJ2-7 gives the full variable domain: GAGVSQSPRYKVAKRGQDVALRCDPISGHVSLFWYQQALGQGPEFLTYFQNEAQLDKSGLPSDRFFAERPEGSVSTLKIQRTQQEDSAVYLCASSPGQVYEQYFGPGTRLTVT.

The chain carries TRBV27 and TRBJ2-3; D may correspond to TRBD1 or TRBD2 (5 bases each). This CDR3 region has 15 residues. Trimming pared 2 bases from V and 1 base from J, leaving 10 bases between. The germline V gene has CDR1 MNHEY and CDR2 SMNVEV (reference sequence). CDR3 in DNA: TGTGCCAGCAGTTTAACCCGAGGGGGCACAGATACGCAGTATTTT. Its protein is CASSLTRGGTDTQYF.

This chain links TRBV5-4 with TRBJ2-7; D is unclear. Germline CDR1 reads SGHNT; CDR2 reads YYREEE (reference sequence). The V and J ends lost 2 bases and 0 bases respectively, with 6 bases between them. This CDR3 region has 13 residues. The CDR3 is CASSFGVSYEQYF. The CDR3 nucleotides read TGTGCCAGCAGCTTTGGGGTCTCCTACGAGCAGTACTTC.